One sample yielded the 19 T cell receptor beta chains listed below, sequenced in a study of response to subunit inactivated influenza vaccine. TCRdb reprocessed the RT-PCR reads with MiXCR, giving one entry per CDR3 protein. The top ten clones hold approximately 14% of a sample with about 500,000 distinct CDR3 sequences, approximately 7.3% of them seen once. Sample: PBMCs from blood, taken around 25 months after vaccination. The receptors originated from a man between 50 and 70 years old who received an inactivated influenza vaccine.

There are a few counts of this clonotype. This chain connects TRBV27 to TRBJ2-5; D might be TRBD2 (5 bases). CDR1 is MNHEY and CDR2 is SMNVEV in the germline V gene (reference sequence). The CDR3 runs 13 residues. Trimming removed 8 bases from V and 6 bases from J, with 16 bases in between. CDR3 DNA sequence: TGTGCCAGCGGAAAGGGAGACGGGAAGACCCAGTACTTC. It is translated as CASGKGDGKTQYF.

There are a few counts of this clonotype. The genes are TRBV30 and TRBJ2-1, with D maybe TRBD2 (6 bases). Trimming stripped 2 bases from V and 9 bases from J, with 17 bases between. Germline-derived CDR1 and CDR2 are GTSNPN and SVGIG (reference sequence). This CDR3 is built from 14 residues. The CDR3 sequence: CAWSRDAGFSEQFF. CDR3 nucleotide sequence: TGTGCCTGGAGTAGAGATGCGGGATTTAGTGAGCAGTTCTTC.

The chain couples TRBV18 to TRBJ2-3; TRBD1 matches at 10 bases. Germline V gene sequence: CDR1 KGHSH, CDR2 LQKENI. The V and J ends lost 1 base and 4 bases, in that order; junction bases with no gene match: 2. The CDR3 is 15 residues long. CDR3 DNA sequence: TGTGCCAGCTCACCACAGGGACAGGGGTCAGATACGCAGTATTTT. Its translation: CASSPQGQGSDTQYF.

This clonotype was observed a handful of times. The junction and the germline gene differ at one end; a read error may be behind it. The chain recombines TRBV4-2 with TRBJ1-2; TRBD1 agrees at 7 bases. In germline, CDR1 is LGHNA, CDR2 YNFKEQ. This CDR3 has 14 residues. The CDR3 DNA sequence: TGTGCCAGCAGTCAAGGGAATACAGGGGATGGCTACACCTTC. This gives the protein CASSQGNTGDGYTF.

This clonotype has more than one count but fewer than ten. The chain is built from TRBV20-1 and TRBJ2-7, with TRBD2 matching 8 bases. Germline values: CDR1 DFQATT, CDR2 SNEGSKA (reference sequence). CDR3 size: 16 residues. V shed 0 bases and J 2 bases; nucleotides not matched to a gene: 9. The CDR3 here is CSARDSGAGVTYEQYF. The CDR3 nucleotides are TGCAGTGCTAGAGATTCGGGAGCGGGAGTCACCTACGAGCAGTACTTC.

This sequence joins TRBV11-2 and TRBJ2-3, with 14 bases lining up with TRBD2. The CDR3 is 19 amino acids. Germline trimming cut 1 base from V and 2 bases from J; bases unmatched to any gene: 8. Germline CDR1 SGHAT, CDR2 FQNNGV. CDR3 nucleotides: TGTGCCAGCAGCTTAGGGACTAGCGGGGGGCACCTACTCACAGATACGCAGTATTTT. This codes for CASSLGTSGGHLLTDTQYF.

This clonotype has more than one count but fewer than ten. This chain uses TRBV11-2 with TRBJ1-1, with 7 bases identical to TRBD1. This CDR3 region has 15 residues. J lost 6 bases, V lost 1 base, and 8 bases had no gene match. Germline V gene sequence: CDR1 SGHAT, CDR2 FQNNGV. CDR3 DNA sequence: TGTGCCAGCAGCTTAGGGCGACAGGGTCGCGCTGAAGCTTTCTTT. Translated: CASSLGRQGRAEAFF.

The CDR3 sequence: CASSQGGSRGNQPQHF. CDR3 coding DNA: TGTGCCAGCAGCCAGGGGGGAAGTCGGGGCAATCAGCCCCAGCATTTT. The chain combines TRBV3-1 with TRBJ1-5; D might be TRBD1 (5 bases). Germline-derived CDR1 and CDR2 are LGHDT and YNNKEL (reference sequence). Trimming stripped 3 bases from V and 2 bases from J, with 14 bases between. This CDR3 is 16 amino acids long.

The genes are TRBV4-1 and TRBJ1-3, with 8 positions matching TRBD1. V shed 4 bases and J 4 bases; nucleotides not matched to a gene: 9. The CDR3 contains 16 residues. Germline values: CDR1 MGHRA, CDR2 YSYEKL. DNA of the CDR3: TGCGCCAGCAGCCCGGCGGACAGGGTGATGGGAAACACCATATATTTT. Its protein product is CASSPADRVMGNTIYF.

This clonotype occurred many times. The J gene is TRBJ2-7, the V gene TRBV5-5, with D tentatively TRBD2 (5 bases). CDR3 size: 13 residues. Germline V gene data show CDR1 as SGHKS and CDR2 as YYEKEE (reference sequence). Trimming removed 2 bases from V and 6 bases from J, with 12 bases in between. This CDR3 is CASSFSARGEQYF. CDR3 coding DNA: TGTGCCAGCAGCTTTTCAGCTCGGGGCGAGCAGTACTTC.

In its sample, this clonotype was seen many times. The gene calls are TRBV7-2 and TRBJ2-1, with D maybe TRBD1 (5 bases). The germline V and J ends were trimmed by 5 bases and 7 bases, with 12 bases remaining between them. This CDR3 contains 13 residues. The V gene's germline CDR1 is SGHTA and CDR2 FQGNSA. CDR3 DNA: TGTGCCAGCAGCGACTCGACAGCGAATGAGCAGTTCTTC. Translating gives CASSDSTANEQFF.

At least ten counts were recorded for this clonotype. V usage is TRBV5-6 and J usage is TRBJ2-5; D perhaps matches TRBD2 (6 bases). CDR3 length equals 15 residues. Germline V gene sequence: CDR1 SGHDT, CDR2 YYEEEE. Deletions cut 1 base from V and 4 bases from J, with 14 bases between. The CDR3 loop is CASSLTSGSGETQYF. CDR3 bases: TGTGCCAGCAGCTTGACCTCGGGTAGCGGAGAGACCCAGTACTTC.

This clonotype was picked up a small number of times. V is TRBV6-6 and J is TRBJ2-3; unclear D gene. Germline CDR1 is MNHNY and CDR2 is SVGAGI (reference sequence). V was clipped by 5 bases and J by 6 bases, with 9 bases between them. CDR3 length: 12 amino acids. The CDR3 DNA reads as TGTGCCAGCAGTGGATCATGGGATACGCAGTATTTT. Translation: CASSGSWDTQYF.

This clonotype was seen at least ten times. DNA for the CDR3: TGTGCCAGCAGTTATAACAGGGCAAGTGGAAACACCATATATTTT. Protein product: CASSYNRASGNTIYF. J is TRBJ1-3 and V is TRBV6-5, with a possible D match to TRBD1 (6 bases). This CDR3 spans 15 amino acids. Trimming shortened V by 3 bases and J by 3 bases, and 12 bases separated the two germline ends. CDR1 and CDR2 from the germline V gene are MNHEY and SVGAGI.

This clonotype appeared a few times. The chain is built from TRBV19 and TRBJ2-7, with 8 positions matching TRBD2. The length of the CDR3 is 14 residues. V was pared by 5 bases and J by 3 bases, with 6 bases of the junction left unmatched. CDR1 and CDR2 from the germline V gene are LNHDA and SQIVND (reference sequence). The CDR3 here is CASSVAGGRYEQYF. The CDR3 DNA follows: TGTGCCAGTAGTGTGGCGGGGGGCCGCTACGAGCAGTACTTC.

This clonotype was counted many times. V gene TRBV7-2 combines with J gene TRBJ2-1; 8 nucleotides agree with TRBD2. Germline CDR1 and CDR2: SGHTA and FQGNSA. There are 16 residues in the CDR3. V was pared by 2 bases and J by 0 bases, with 3 bases of the junction left unmatched. The CDR3 DNA follows: TGTGCCAGCAGCTTAAAGGCGGGAGGCTCCTACAATGAGCAGTTCTTC. Translated, it gives CASSLKAGGSYNEQFF.

This clonotype was detected a few times. The gene calls are TRBV5-8 and TRBJ2-3; D remains ambiguous. The germline V and J ends were trimmed by 0 bases and 2 bases, with 19 bases remaining between them. The germline gives CDR1 SGHTS, CDR2 YDEGEE. This CDR3 has 18 amino acids. CDR3 in amino acids: CASSLAPPAQISTDTQYF. As DNA, the CDR3 is TGTGCCAGCAGCTTGGCCCCGCCGGCACAAATTTCCACAGATACGCAGTATTTT.

This clonotype was counted many times. The rearrangement joins TRBV18 to TRBJ2-7; TRBD2 aligns across 13 bases. The germline gives CDR1 KGHSH, CDR2 LQKENI. The V segment lost 6 bases and the J segment 3 bases; nucleotides outside the gene matches: 8. This CDR3 spans 16 amino acids. The CDR3 bases are TGTGCCAGCTCCCCGCCAGGACTAGCGGGAGACTACGAGCAGTACTTC. The encoded protein is CASSPPGLAGDYEQYF.

This clonotype was detected only a few times. The genes are TRBV12-3 or TRBV12-4 and TRBJ2-4, with D unclear. The CDR3 runs to 13 residues. With 5 bases removed from V and 6 bases from J, the gap between germline ends came to 11 bases. The CDR3: CASSPKLVNIQYF. CDR3 nucleotides: TGTGCCAGCAGTCCGAAGTTGGTAAACATTCAGTACTTC.